A selection of T cell receptor beta chains follows, all from one sample in a study of T cells in Graves' hyperthyroidism and ophthalmopathy. Using its own MiXCR run on the multiplex PCR reads, TCRdb lists one record per CDR3 protein. This table holds around 560,000 distinct CDR3 sequences, approximately 16% found once. The specimen sequenced was blood. All receptors derive from a woman aged 18 to 35 with Graves' hyperthyroidism. The CDR3 runs from the conserved cysteine through the conserved F or W. The D gene is left open where the match is weak. Only part of the rows carry a size: once, few, many, or a class if the clone is expanded.

CASSSRPLAGPRDEQFF	TGCGCCAGCAGCTCTAGACCTCTAGCGGGACCCCGGGATGAGCAGTTCTTC	many	TRBD2	TRBJ2-1	TRBV5-1
CASSPDRGREQYF	TGTGCCAGCAGCCCGGACAGGGGGCGCGAGCAGTACTTC	many	TRBD1	TRBJ2-7	TRBV7-2
CASSFMQGTGELFF	TGTGCCAGCAGCTTCATGCAGGGGACCGGGGAGCTGTTTTTT	few	.	TRBJ2-2	TRBV7-2
CSVDEMGTGELFF	TGCAGCGTTGATGAAATGGGCACCGGGGAGCTGTTTTTT	many	.	TRBJ2-2	TRBV29-1
CSARSETPYF	TGCAGTGCTAGGAGTGAGACCCCCTACTTC	many	.	TRBJ2-5	TRBV20-1
CASSQEPGGRANEQYF	TGTGCCAGCAGCCAAGAGCCGGGAGGACGGGCAAACGAGCAGTACTTC	few	TRBD2	TRBJ2-7	TRBV4-2
CSARGGQRTNEKLFF	TGCAGTGCTAGAGGAGGACAGAGAACTAATGAAAAACTGTTTTTT	many	.	TRBJ1-4	TRBV20-1
CASSFAKGGGDFRETQYF	TGTGCCAGCAGTTTCGCAAAAGGAGGGGGCGATTTTCGGGAGACCCAGTACTTC	.	.	TRBJ2-5	TRBV28
CSVALAGGPETQYF	TGCAGCGTTGCTCTAGCGGGGGGCCCAGAGACCCAGTACTTC	many	TRBD2	TRBJ2-5	TRBV29-1
CASSIKDLYEQYF	TGTGCCAGTAGTATCAAGGACCTGTACGAGCAGTACTTC	.	.	TRBJ2-7	TRBV19
CASERSGGFTDTQYF	TGTGCCAGCGAGAGAAGCGGGGGGTTTACAGATACGCAGTATTTT	.	TRBD2	TRBJ2-3	TRBV7-2
CASNHPAPRVGETQYF	TGTGCCAGCAACCACCCGGCCCCTAGGGTTGGGGAGACCCAGTACTTC	few	.	TRBJ2-5	TRBV6-2/TRBV6-3
CASSLDRVDAYEQYF	TGTGCCAGCTCACTAGACAGGGTAGACGCCTACGAGCAGTACTTC	.	TRBD1	TRBJ2-7	TRBV18
CSANEAGTGDGYTF	TGCAGTGCTAACGAAGCCGGGACAGGGGATGGCTACACCTTC	many	TRBD1	TRBJ1-2	TRBV20-1
CASSSSRLVVYNEQFF	TGTGCCAGCAGTAGCTCGAGGCTAGTCGTCTACAATGAGCAGTTCTTC	.	.	TRBJ2-1	TRBV28
CASSERRADTQYF	TGCGCCAGCAGTGAGAGGAGGGCAGATACGCAGTATTTT	.	.	TRBJ2-3	TRBV10-1
CSARGSSPTSQETQYF	TGCAGTGCTAGAGGATCGTCCCCAACCTCCCAAGAGACCCAGTACTTC	few	.	TRBJ2-5	TRBV20-1
CASTPSGGASEQFF	TGTGCCAGCACCCCCAGCGGGGGGGCCAGTGAGCAGTTCTTC	few	TRBD2	TRBJ2-1	TRBV7-9
CATSRDPGQKQETQYF	TGTGCCACCAGCAGAGATCCGGGACAGAAGCAAGAGACCCAGTACTTC	few	TRBD1	TRBJ2-5	TRBV15
CASSPRTTPSYNEQFF	TGTGCCAGCAGTCCGAGGACTACCCCCTCCTACAATGAGCAGTTCTTC	many	.	TRBJ2-1	TRBV2
CASSTSGIGDNTQYF	TGTGCCAGTAGCACTAGCGGGATCGGTGATAATACGCAGTATTTT	few	TRBD2	TRBJ2-3	TRBV19
CASSFPEGTEAFF	TGTGCCAGCAGCTTCCCGGAGGGCACTGAAGCTTTCTTT	few	.	TRBJ1-1	TRBV7-9
CASSSYRGTSTEAFF	TGTGCCAGCAGCTCGTACAGGGGTACGAGCACTGAAGCTTTCTTT	many	TRBD1	TRBJ1-1	TRBV7-2
CASSQDHGSYEQYF	TGCGCCAGCAGCCAAGACCATGGCTCCTACGAGCAGTACTTC	.	.	TRBJ2-7	TRBV4-3
CASSLVPATSGAYNEQFF	TGTGCCAGCAGCTTAGTTCCCGCGACTAGCGGGGCCTACAATGAGCAGTTCTTC	few	TRBD2	TRBJ2-1	TRBV7-2
CASSLRANVLTF	TGTGCCAGCAGCTTACGGGCCAACGTCCTGACTTTC	few	.	TRBJ2-6	TRBV7-8
CASRVSGGTGAEQFF	TGTGCCAGCAGAGTCTCGGGTGGGACAGGGGCCGAGCAGTTCTTC	few	TRBD1	TRBJ2-1	TRBV7-2
CASSRTPVRYF	TGTGCCAGCAGTCGGACTCCTGTGCGGTATTTT	.	.	TRBJ2-3	TRBV12-3/TRBV12-4
CASSLGPQGVTEAFF	TGTGCCAGCAGTTTAGGACCCCAGGGGGTCACTGAAGCTTTCTTT	many	TRBD1	TRBJ1-1	TRBV5-6
CASSLVVTTYEQYF	TGTGCCAGCAGCTTGGTTGTTACAACCTACGAGCAGTACTTC	.	.	TRBJ2-7	TRBV5-5
CASRPPAQGTQPQHF	TGTGCCAGTCGCCCCCCCGCGCAGGGCACCCAGCCCCAGCATTTT	.	.	TRBJ1-5	TRBV19
CASSPQVEAFF	TGTGCCAGCAGCCCGCAGGTGGAAGCTTTCTTT	few	.	TRBJ1-1	TRBV9
CASSYRTVYNSPLHF	TGTGCCAGCAGCTACAGGACGGTCTATAATTCACCCCTCCACTTT	.	.	TRBJ1-6	TRBV7-2
CASSLSRWGTDTQYF	TGTGCCAGCAGCTTATCTAGGTGGGGCACAGATACGCAGTATTTT	many	.	TRBJ2-3	TRBV7-2
CASSPGLAITYEQYF	TGTGCCAGCAGCCCAGGACTAGCGATAACCTACGAGCAGTACTTC	many	TRBD2	TRBJ2-7	TRBV13